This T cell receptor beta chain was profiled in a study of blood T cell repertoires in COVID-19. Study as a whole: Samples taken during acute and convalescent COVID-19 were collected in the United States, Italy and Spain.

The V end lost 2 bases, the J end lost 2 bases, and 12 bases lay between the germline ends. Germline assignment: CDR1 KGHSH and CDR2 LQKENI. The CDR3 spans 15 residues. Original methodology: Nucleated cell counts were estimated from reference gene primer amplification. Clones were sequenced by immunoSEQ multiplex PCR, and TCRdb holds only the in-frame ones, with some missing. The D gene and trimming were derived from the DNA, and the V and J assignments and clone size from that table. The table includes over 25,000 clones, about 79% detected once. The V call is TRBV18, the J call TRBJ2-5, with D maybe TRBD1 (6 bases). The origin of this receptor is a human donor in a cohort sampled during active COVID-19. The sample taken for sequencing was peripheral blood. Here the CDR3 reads CASSPAGAVQETQYF. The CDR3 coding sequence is TGTGCCAGCTCACCAGCAGGGGCGGTTCAAGAGACCCAGTACTTC.